This T cell receptor beta chain was captured by sequencing in a study of T cells in Graves' hyperthyroidism and ophthalmopathy. Germline V gene data show CDR1 as GTSNPN and CDR2 as SVGIG (reference sequence). CDR3 length: 16 residues. What was amplified from RNA transcripts were TCR beta CDR3 regions. First-round RT-PCR with HTBI primers amplified the TCR CDR3 region. Via MiXCR, TCRdb re-called the multiplex PCR reads, giving one row per CDR3 protein. The profile shows about 600,000 distinct CDR3 sequences, approximately 15% of them singletons. On this clonotype itself: A much larger clone differs by one base, so this may be a read error.

The chain recombines TRBV30 with TRBJ1-3; the D gene is possibly TRBD1 (5 bases). This TCR was recovered from a woman between 18 and 30 years old with Graves' ophthalmopathy. The sequenced sample consisted of blood. This CDR3 reads CAWTRGKGRGGNTVYF. The CDR3 DNA reads TGTGCCTGGACCCGGGGGAAGGGGCGAGGTGGAAACACCGTATATTTT.